This T cell receptor beta chain was observed in a study of T cell repertoires in cytomegalovirus infection. At the level of the study: CMV epitopes that were recently identified and HLA-C-restricted were used alongside well-studied HLA-B-restricted ones. In public TCR beta signatures, there were indications of both CMV infection and matching HLA type. Study-wide results and caveats: HLA-C-restricted CMV-specific TCR beta clonotypes were dominant in the ex vivo response. Of the TCR beta families, the public ones yielded a cumulative frequency that identified carriers of CMV plus the relevant HLA.

The V and J ends lost 2 bases and 0 bases respectively, with 15 bases between them. The CDR3 runs to 17 residues. The V gene's germline CDR1 is MGHRA and CDR2 YSYEKL. Regarding this clonotype: The antigen remains undetermined.

TCRdb re-called the reads with MiXCR, one entry per CDR3 protein. The repertoire consists of approximately 600,000 distinct CDR3 sequences, with almost 40% occurring once and the leading ten covering over 45%. This TCR came from a human donor in good health (CMV status not recorded). Some clones in this sample may be carry-over from other donors' samples. The chain combines TRBV4-1 with TRBJ2-3; maybe TRBD1 (6 bases). The sequencing here drew on cultured PBMCs, taken from culture after CMV antigen stimulation. For the CDR3, the DNA is TGCGCCAGCAGCCAACCTACAGGGTGGCCTAGCACAGATACGCAGTATTTT. Translating it yields CASSQPTGWPSTDTQYF.